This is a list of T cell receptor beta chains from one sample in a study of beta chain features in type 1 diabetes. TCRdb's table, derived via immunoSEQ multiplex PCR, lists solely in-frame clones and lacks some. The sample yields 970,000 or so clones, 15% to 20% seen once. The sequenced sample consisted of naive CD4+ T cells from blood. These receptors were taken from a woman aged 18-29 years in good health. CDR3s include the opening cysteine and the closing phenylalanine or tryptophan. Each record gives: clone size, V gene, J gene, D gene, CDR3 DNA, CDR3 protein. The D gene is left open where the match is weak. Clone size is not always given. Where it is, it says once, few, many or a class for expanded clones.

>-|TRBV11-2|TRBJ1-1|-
TGTGCCAGCAGCCGGTGGCGACAGGAGAACACTGAAGCTTTCTTT
CASSRWRQENTEAFF
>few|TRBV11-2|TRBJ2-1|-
TGTGCCAGCAGCCTACCGTCCTACAATGAGCAGTTCTTC
CASSLPSYNEQFF
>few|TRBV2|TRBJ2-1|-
TGTGCCGGACGGGACAATTACAATGAGCAGTTCTTC
CAGRDNYNEQFF
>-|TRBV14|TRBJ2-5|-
TGTGCCAGCAGTCTACAGATGTTCGAGACCCAGTACTTC
CASSLQMFETQYF
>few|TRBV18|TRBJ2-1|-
TGTGCCAGCTCACCGGTCCCGAACAATGAGCAGTTCTTC
CASSPVPNNEQFF
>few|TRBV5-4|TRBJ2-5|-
TGTGCCAGCAGCTTTCCATCGGGGGACGTGGAGACCCAGTACTTC
CASSFPSGDVETQYF
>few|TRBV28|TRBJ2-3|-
TGTGCCAGCAGTTCACCGGGAGTTGGCACAGATACGCAGTATTTT
CASSSPGVGTDTQYF
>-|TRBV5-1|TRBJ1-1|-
TGCGCCAGCAGCTTCGCGCGGGGGCGGGACACTGAAGCTTTCTTT
CASSFARGRDTEAFF
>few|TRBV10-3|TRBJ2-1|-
TGTGCCATCAGTGAGTCCAGGGGCTTATACAATGAGCAGTTCTTC
CAISESRGLYNEQFF
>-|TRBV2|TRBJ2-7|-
TGTGCCAGCAGTGAAGGTAGACAGCGCTACGAGCAGTACTTC
CASSEGRQRYEQYF
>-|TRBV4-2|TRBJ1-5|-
TGTGCCAGCAGCCAAGATGGGGGCAATCAGCCCCAGCATTTT
CASSQDGGNQPQHF
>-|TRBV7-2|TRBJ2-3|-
TGTGCCAGCAGCCCGGATCAGGGCGATACGCAGTATTTT
CASSPDQGDTQYF
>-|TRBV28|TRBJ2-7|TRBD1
TGTGCCAGTTCGCCCGGGGACAGGGCTGGGGAGCAGTACTTC
CASSPGDRAGEQYF
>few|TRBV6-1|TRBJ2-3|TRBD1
TGTGCCAGCAGTGAAGACAGGGGGCGTGCAGATACGCAGTATTTT
CASSEDRGRADTQYF
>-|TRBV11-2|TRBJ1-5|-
TGTGCCAGCAGTCCAGGGTTGGGCAATCAGCCCCAGCATTTT
CASSPGLGNQPQHF
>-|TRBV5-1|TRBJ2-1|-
TGCGCCAGCAGCTGGGGGCAGAGGGGGAACAATGAGCAGTTCTTC
CASSWGQRGNNEQFF
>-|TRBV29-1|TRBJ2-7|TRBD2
TGCAGCGTCGGACTAGCGGGAGTCTACGAGCAGTACTTC
CSVGLAGVYEQYF
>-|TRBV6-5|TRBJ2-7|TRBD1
TGTGCCAGCAGTGGGCCGGGACAGGGGGCCTACGAGCAGTACTTC
CASSGPGQGAYEQYF
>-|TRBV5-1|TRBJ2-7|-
TGCGCCAGCAGCTTGGACACCTACGAGCAGTACTTC
CASSLDTYEQYF
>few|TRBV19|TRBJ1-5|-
TGTGCCAGTCAGAGCGGGGAGCCCCAGCATTTT
CASQSGEPQHF
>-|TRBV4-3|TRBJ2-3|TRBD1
TGCGCCAGCAGCCAGACCGGGACAGGGTCAGATACGCAGTATTTT
CASSQTGTGSDTQYF
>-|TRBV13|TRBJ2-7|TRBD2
TGTGCCAGCAGCCACACTAGCGGCGCGACCTACGAGCAGTACTTC
CASSHTSGATYEQYF
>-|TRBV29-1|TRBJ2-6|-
TGCAGCGTTCCATCTATCTTTATAGGGGCCAACGTCCTGACTTTC
CSVPSIFIGANVLTF
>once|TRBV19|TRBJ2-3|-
TGTGCCAGTAGTATAGACCCGGGACCTTATACGCAGTATTTT
CASSIDPGPYTQYF
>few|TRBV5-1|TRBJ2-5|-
TGCGCCAGCAGCTTGTATGGGAGGCCGACCCAAGAGACCCAGTACTTC
CASSLYGRPTQETQYF
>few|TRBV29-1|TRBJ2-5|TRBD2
TGCAGCGTTTTGACTAGCGGGATAGAGACCCAGTACTTC
CSVLTSGIETQYF
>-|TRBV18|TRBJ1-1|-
TGTGCCAGCTCAGCATTCAAAGGTAACACTGAAGCTTTCTTT
CASSAFKGNTEAFF
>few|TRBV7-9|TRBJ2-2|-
TGTGCCAGCAGCTTAGCGCATTTGGCGGTAGAGACCGGGGAGCTGTTTTTT
CASSLAHLAVETGELFF
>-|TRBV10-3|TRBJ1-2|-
TGTGCCATCAGTGAAACCCAGGGGATATTTGGCTACACCTTC
CAISETQGIFGYTF
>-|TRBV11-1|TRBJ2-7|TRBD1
TGTGCCAGCAGCTCGGGACAGGGAGGAGAGCAGTACTTC
CASSSGQGGEQYF
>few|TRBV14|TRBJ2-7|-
TGTGCCAGCAGCCAAGGATCAGGCTACGAGCAGTACTTC
CASSQGSGYEQYF
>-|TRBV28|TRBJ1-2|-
TGTGCCAGCAGTTTCGGTATCATCTTAGGTGGCTACACCTTC
CASSFGIILGGYTF
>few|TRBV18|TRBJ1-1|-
TGTGCCAGCTCACCACCCGGGAGCCGCCAAGCTTTCTTT
CASSPPGSRQAFF
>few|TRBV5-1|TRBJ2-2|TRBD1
TGCGCCAGCAGCTTGGACAGGGGACCCCCAACCGGGGAGCTGTTTTTT
CASSLDRGPPTGELFF
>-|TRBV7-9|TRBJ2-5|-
TGTGCCAGCAGCTCAGCGGAGGCACTGGAGACCCAGTACTTC
CASSSAEALETQYF
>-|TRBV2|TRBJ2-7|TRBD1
TGTGCCAGCCGGGACAGGTCCTACGAGCAGTACTTC
CASRDRSYEQYF
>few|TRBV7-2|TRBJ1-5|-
TGTGCCAGCAGCTCTTCCCACAGCAATCAGCCCCAGCATTTT
CASSSSHSNQPQHF
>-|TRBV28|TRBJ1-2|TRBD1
TGTGCCAGCAGACAGGACAGGGCTCCCCGCTATGGCTACACCTTC
CASRQDRAPRYGYTF
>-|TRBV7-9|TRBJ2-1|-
TGTGCCAGCAGCTTAGGTGGGAGACGGGTCAATGAGCAGTTCTTC
CASSLGGRRVNEQFF
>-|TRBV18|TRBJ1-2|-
TGTGCCAGCTCACCCGCCGGAGGGACCTATGGCTACACCTTC
CASSPAGGTYGYTF
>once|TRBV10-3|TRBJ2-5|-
TGTGCCAGCATGGTCCAAGAGACCCAGTACTTC
CASMVQETQYF
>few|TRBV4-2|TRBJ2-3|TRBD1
TGTGCCAGCAGACGACAGGGTTTGGGAGCAGATACGCAGTATTTT
CASRRQGLGADTQYF
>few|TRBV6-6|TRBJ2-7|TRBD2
TGTGCCAGCTCTAGCGGGAGGGCCCGGGAGCAGTACTTC
CASSSGRAREQYF
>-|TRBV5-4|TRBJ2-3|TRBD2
TGTGCCAGCAGCTCCAGACTAGCGGGAAGCACAGATACGCAGTATTTT
CASSSRLAGSTDTQYF
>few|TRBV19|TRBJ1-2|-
TGTGCCAGTAGTATCCCTACAGGGTCAAGTGGCTACACCTTC
CASSIPTGSSGYTF
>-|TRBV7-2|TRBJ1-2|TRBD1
TGTGCCAGCAGCTCAGAACCGGGACAGGTGTTGGGTGGCTACACCTTC
CASSSEPGQVLGGYTF
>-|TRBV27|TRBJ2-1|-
TGTGCCAGCAGTTTGAAATCCAGCAGTCATGAGCAGTTCTTC
CASSLKSSSHEQFF
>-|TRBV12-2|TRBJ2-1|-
TGTGCAAGTCGCTATACCTTAGGGCGGGAGGACCTGCCGGGGATGGATGAGCAGTTCTTC
CASRYTLGREDLPGMDEQFF
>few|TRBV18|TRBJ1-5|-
TGTGCCAGCTCACCACAGGAGAATCAGCCCCAGCATTTT
CASSPQENQPQHF
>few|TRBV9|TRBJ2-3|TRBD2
TGTGCCAGCAGCCCGATGGGACTAGCCACAGATACGCAGTATTTT
CASSPMGLATDTQYF
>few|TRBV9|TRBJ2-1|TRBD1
TGTGCCAGCAGCGTAGTGTCCCAGGGGGCCTACAATGAGCAGTTCTTC
CASSVVSQGAYNEQFF
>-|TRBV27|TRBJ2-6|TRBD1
TGTGCCAGCAGTTTCCTCCGGGACAGGTCCCGCTCTGGGGCCAACGTCCTGACTTTC
CASSFLRDRSRSGANVLTF
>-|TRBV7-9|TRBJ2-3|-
TGTGCCAGCAGCCCCGGACCAATCACAGATACGCAGTATTTT
CASSPGPITDTQYF
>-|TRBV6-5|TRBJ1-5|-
TGTGCCAGCAGTTCTCGACCGCCTTATAGCAATCAGCCCCAGCATTTT
CASSSRPPYSNQPQHF
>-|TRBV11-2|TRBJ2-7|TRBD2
TGTGCCAGCAGCTTAGCTGGGACTATCTCCTACGAGCAGTACTTC
CASSLAGTISYEQYF
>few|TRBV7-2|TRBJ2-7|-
TGTGCCAGCAGTCGTTGGAGCTCCTACGAGCAGTACTTC
CASSRWSSYEQYF
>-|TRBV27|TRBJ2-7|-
TGTGCCAGCAGGCAGGAACTAGCCGCGGCCCGCTACGAGCAGTACTTC
CASRQELAAARYEQYF
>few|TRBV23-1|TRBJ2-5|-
TGCGCCAGCAGTCAATTAGGAGGGCCCAAGACCCAGTACTTC
CASSQLGGPKTQYF
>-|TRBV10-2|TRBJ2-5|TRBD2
TGCGCCAGCAGTGAGCCTAGCGGGACGGAGACCCAGTACTTC
CASSEPSGTETQYF
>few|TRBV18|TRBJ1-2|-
TGTGCCAGCTCACCACCAGGGGTCTATGGCTACACCTTC
CASSPPGVYGYTF